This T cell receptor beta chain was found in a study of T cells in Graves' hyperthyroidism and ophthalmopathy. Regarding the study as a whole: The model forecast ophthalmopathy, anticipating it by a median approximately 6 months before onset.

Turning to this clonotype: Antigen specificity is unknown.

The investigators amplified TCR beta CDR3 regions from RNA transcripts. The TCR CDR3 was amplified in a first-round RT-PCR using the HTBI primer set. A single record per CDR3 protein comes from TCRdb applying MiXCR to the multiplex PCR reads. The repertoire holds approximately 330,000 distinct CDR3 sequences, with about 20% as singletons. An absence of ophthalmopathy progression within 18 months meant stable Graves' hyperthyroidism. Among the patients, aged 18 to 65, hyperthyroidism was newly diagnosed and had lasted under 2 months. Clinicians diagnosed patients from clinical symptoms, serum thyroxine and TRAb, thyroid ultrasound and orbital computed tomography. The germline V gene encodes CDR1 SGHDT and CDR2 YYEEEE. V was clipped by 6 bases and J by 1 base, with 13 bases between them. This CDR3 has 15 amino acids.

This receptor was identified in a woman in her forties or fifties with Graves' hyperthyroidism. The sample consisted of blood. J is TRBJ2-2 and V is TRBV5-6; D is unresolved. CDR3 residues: CASTNVPGNTGELFF. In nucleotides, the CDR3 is TGTGCCAGCACCAACGTGCCAGGGAACACCGGGGAGCTGTTTTTT. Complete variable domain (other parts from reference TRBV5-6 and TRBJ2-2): DAGVTQSPTHLIKTRGQQVTLRCSPKSGHDTVSWYQQALGQGPQFIFQYYEEEERQRGNFPDRFSGHQFPNYSSELNVNALLLGDSALYLCASTNVPGNTGELFFGEGSRLTVL.